The 24 T cell receptor beta chains below all came from one sample that was sequenced in a study of shared clonotypes between healthy human individuals. Here immunoSEQ multiplex PCR was the method, and the copy in TCRdb shows in-frame clones only, minus some. The repertoire consists of 490,000 or so clones, with about 80% occurring once and the leading ten covering approximately 12%. What was sequenced was PBMCs. The origin of the receptors is a woman between 40 and 50 years old in good health. Some clones in this sample may be carry-over from other donors' samples.

This clone was observed a handful of times. The V gene is TRBV28, the J gene TRBJ2-5; 8 bases map to TRBD2. Germline V lookup: CDR1 MDHEN, CDR2 SYDVKM. V lost 6 bases to trimming and J lost 3 bases; unmatched junction nucleotides: 6. CDR3 length: 14 residues. The CDR3 sequence: CASRPSGREETQYF. CDR3 in DNA: TGTGCCAGCAGGCCTAGCGGGCGAGAAGAGACCCAGTACTTC.

This chain uses TRBV6-5 with TRBJ1-3, with D hard to call. The length of the CDR3 is 15 residues. CDR1 is MNHEY, CDR2 SVGAGI, per germline. V lost 0 bases and J 4 bases, leaving 10 bases between the germline ends. The CDR3 coding sequence is TGTGCCAGCAGTTACTCACAGATGACCGGAAACACCATATATTTT. Protein product: CASSYSQMTGNTIYF.

J is TRBJ1-3 and V is TRBV19; D is possibly TRBD1 (5 bases). The length of the CDR3 is 15 residues. The germline V and J ends were trimmed by 5 bases and 0 bases, with 11 bases remaining between them. Per germline, CDR1 LNHDA and CDR2 SQIVND (reference sequence). The chain's CDR3 is CASSPRGTSGNTIYF. CDR3 DNA: TGTGCCAGTAGTCCAAGGGGAACCTCTGGAAACACCATATATTTT.

The CDR3 loop reads CASRGQDEQFF. The DNA of the CDR3 is TGTGCCAGCAGAGGACAGGATGAGCAGTTCTTC. The chain couples TRBV28 to TRBJ2-1, with 7 bases aligning to TRBD1. V shed 6 bases, J shed 8 bases, and the junction held 1 base outside the gene matches. The CDR3 is 11 residues long. Germline V lookup: CDR1 MDHEN, CDR2 SYDVKM.

For this clone: Distinct nucleotide sequences in the sample also encode this CDR3. The chain recombines TRBV4-1 with TRBJ2-3; possible D gene TRBD2, 5 bases. Per the germline V gene, CDR1 is MGHRA and CDR2 is YSYEKL. Trimming took off 1 base at V and 1 base at J, with 12 bases between the two ends. The CDR3 contains 16 residues. DNA of the CDR3: TGCGCCAGCAGCCAAGGTGGAGGACTGGGCACAGATACGCAGTATTTT. This translates into CASSQGGGLGTDTQYF.

This clone was observed once. The chain links TRBV7-2 to TRBJ2-3, with 7 nucleotides matching TRBD2. The germline V gene has CDR1 SGHTA and CDR2 FQGNSA. This CDR3 contains 16 residues. J gave up 0 bases and V 0 bases, and 3 bases lay outside the gene matches. The CDR3 here is CASSLAPSGSTDTQYF. For the CDR3, the DNA is TGTGCCAGCAGCTTAGCGCCTAGCGGTAGCACAGATACGCAGTATTTT.

The V call is TRBV11-1, the J call TRBJ2-1, with 9 bases matching TRBD1. CDR3 size: 15 residues. Germline V lookup: CDR1 SGHAT, CDR2 FQDESV (reference sequence). With V trimmed by 1 base and J by 9 bases, 7 bases remained unmatched. CDR3 coding DNA: TGTGCCAGCAGCTTAGGGACAGGGGCCGGGGGTGAGCAGTTCTTC. Residues: CASSLGTGAGGEQFF.

The chain has TRBV30 and TRBJ2-1, with 9 bases fitting TRBD1. This CDR3 comprises 15 residues. With 1 base clipped from V and 4 bases from J, the junction kept 5 bases outside the gene matches. Germline values: CDR1 GTSNPN, CDR2 SVGIG (reference sequence). CDR3 residues: CAWSDGQGPYNEQFF. The CDR3 DNA follows: TGTGCCTGGAGTGACGGACAGGGGCCGTACAATGAGCAGTTCTTC.

The chain links TRBV5-1 to TRBJ2-7; TRBD2 is a possible D gene (6 bases). The V gene's germline CDR1 is SGHRS and CDR2 YFSETQ. This CDR3 is built from 15 residues. V shed 3 bases and J shed 2 bases, with 15 bases lying between them. The CDR3 coding sequence is TGCGCCAGCAGCTCTGGAATGGGCGGGACCTACGAGCAGTACTTC. As protein: CASSSGMGGTYEQYF.

The rearrangement uses TRBV11-2 and TRBJ1-2; no clear D. V dropped 0 bases and J dropped 8 bases, with 7 bases sitting between them. Germline loops: CDR1 SGHAT, CDR2 FQNNGV. There are 12 residues in the CDR3. CDR3 loop: CASSLEGKGYTF. The CDR3 nucleotides read TGTGCCAGCAGCTTAGAAGGGAAAGGCTACACCTTC.

The chain carries TRBV28 and TRBJ2-2, with 9 bases aligning to TRBD1. Trimming took 6 bases from V and 0 from J; bases not matched to a gene: 5. The CDR3 loop spans 16 amino acids. Germline V gene data show CDR1 as MDHEN and CDR2 as SYDVKM. For the CDR3, the DNA is TGTGCCAGCAGATCAAGGACAGGGGCGAACACCGGGGAGCTGTTTTTT. It specifies CASRSRTGANTGELFF.

Only one count was recorded for this clone. The chain uses TRBV5-1 and TRBJ1-1; D is perhaps TRBD1 (6 bases). Germline V lookup: CDR1 SGHRS, CDR2 YFSETQ. CDR3 length: 16 amino acids. Trimming removed 4 bases at V and 1 base at J, with 17 bases between. The CDR3 DNA sequence: TGCGCCAGCAGCCTGACCGCAGGGGAGGGGAACACTGAAGCTTTCTTT. It codes for CASSLTAGEGNTEAFF. Complete variable domain (other parts from reference TRBV5-1 and TRBJ1-1): KAGVTQTPRYLIKTRGQQVTLSCSPISGHRSVSWYQQTPGQGLQFLFEYFSETQRNKGNFPGRFSGRQFSNSRSEMNVSTLELGDSALYLCASSLTAGEGNTEAFFGQGTRLTVV.

This clone appeared a few times. The same CDR3 arises from other DNA sequences in this sample as well. The chain links TRBV7-8 to TRBJ1-1; no firm D call. Germline V gives CDR1 SGHVS, CDR2 FQNEAQ. CDR3 length: 13 amino acids. Deletions cut 1 base from V and 5 bases from J, with 8 bases between. The CDR3 protein is CASSLGGGTEAFF. In nucleotides, the CDR3 is TGTGCCAGCAGCTTAGGTGGTGGGACTGAAGCTTTCTTT.

This clone showed up just once. V is TRBV4-2 and J is TRBJ2-5, with 14 bases that match TRBD2. V was pared by 0 bases and J by 5 bases, with 5 bases of the junction left unmatched. The CDR3 loop spans 17 amino acids. In germline, CDR1 is LGHNA, CDR2 YNFKEQ. In DNA form, the CDR3 reads TGTGCCAGCAGCCAAGAGGGGACTAGCGGGAGTCGGGAGACCCAGTACTTC. It translates to CASSQEGTSGSRETQYF.

The rearrangement links TRBV7-3 to TRBJ2-3; D gene unclear. This CDR3 has 13 amino acids. The V end was cut by 3 bases, the J end by 5 bases, with 9 bases between. CDR1 is SGHTA, CDR2 FQGTGA, per germline. The CDR3 DNA sequence: TGTGCCAGCAGCTTTTACCGGAAAGATACGCAGTATTTT. As protein: CASSFYRKDTQYF.

For this clone: The same CDR3 can be traced to other DNA sequences in this sample. V and J are TRBV30 and TRBJ1-5; unclear D gene. Germline CDR1 reads GTSNPN; CDR2 reads SVGIG (reference sequence). V lost 0 bases, J lost 3 bases, and 15 bases lay in between. The CDR3 runs 16 residues. For the CDR3, the DNA is TGTGCCTGGAGTGTGCAGTCCGGTACCTACAATCAGCCCCAGCATTTT. Its protein is CAWSVQSGTYNQPQHF.

DNA of the CDR3: TGTGCCAGCAGTGTTCCAGGGGGCGGTGGCTACACCTTC. Translating gives CASSVPGGGGYTF. The V and J genes are TRBV28 and TRBJ1-2, with 8 bases lining up with TRBD1. Germline V gene lookup returns CDR1 MDHEN and CDR2 SYDVKM. The CDR3 runs to 13 residues. V shed 5 bases, J shed 7 bases, and the junction held 6 bases outside the gene matches.

V usage is TRBV5-6 and J usage is TRBJ1-3; 8 positions agree with TRBD1. The CDR3 is made up of 16 amino acids. The germline CDR1 and CDR2 sequences are SGHDT and YYEEEE. J gave up 9 bases and V 0 bases, and 11 bases lay outside the gene matches. CDR3 in amino acids: CASSLGQGSPLGTIYF. The CDR3 DNA follows: TGTGCCAGCAGCTTGGGACAGGGGTCCCCACTAGGCACCATATATTTT.

The V and J genes are TRBV28 and TRBJ2-1; 9 bases match TRBD1. Trimming cost V 5 bases and J 3 bases; bases outside gene matches: 8. This CDR3 contains 16 residues. Germline CDR1 reads MDHEN; CDR2 reads SYDVKM. The CDR3 region has the DNA TGTGCCAGCAGTCGGGGCCGGGACAGGGACTACAATGAGCAGTTCTTC. This gives the protein CASSRGRDRDYNEQFF.

The V call is TRBV6-6, the J call TRBJ1-5; maybe TRBD1 (5 bases). Trimming took off 1 base at V and 6 bases at J, with 10 bases between the two ends. This CDR3 region has 14 residues. Germline V CDR1 and CDR2: MNHNY, SVGAGI (reference sequence). The CDR3: CASSYWGGSQPQHF. Written as DNA, the CDR3 is TGTGCCAGCAGTTACTGGGGGGGAAGTCAGCCCCAGCATTTT.

The chain joins TRBV7-7 to TRBJ2-3; 7 nucleotides agree with TRBD1. CDR3 size: 15 residues. Germline-derived CDR1 and CDR2 are SSHAT and FNYEAQ (reference sequence). The trim removed 5 bases at V and 4 bases at J, leaving 9 bases unmatched. The CDR3 bases are TGTGCCAGCAGCGGAGACAGGGTTCGGGCAGATACGCAGTATTTT. Its protein is CASSGDRVRADTQYF.

As concerns this clone: Other DNA sequences in the sample encode the same CDR3. The rearrangement uses TRBV29-1 and TRBJ2-5, with a possible D match to TRBD1 (6 bases). Germline V gene data show CDR1 as SQVTM and CDR2 as ANQGSEA. Trimming removed 3 bases from V and 5 bases from J, with 13 bases in between. The CDR3 is made up of 13 amino acids. The CDR3 nucleotides read TGCAGCGTTGAGGGCAGGGGCTGGGAGACCCAGTACTTC. The encoded protein is CSVEGRGWETQYF.

V and J are TRBV10-3 and TRBJ2-1; TRBD2 aligns across 11 bases. CDR1 ENHRY and CDR2 SYGVKD come from the germline V gene. CDR3 length: 15 residues. With 6 bases clipped from V and 8 bases from J, the junction kept 9 bases outside the gene matches. The CDR3 protein is CAIRPGLADVDEQFF. As DNA, the CDR3 is TGTGCCATCAGACCGGGACTAGCGGATGTGGATGAGCAGTTCTTC.

The V gene is TRBV5-1, the J gene TRBJ2-5, with TRBD2 matching 8 bases. This CDR3 has 14 amino acids. Germline V gene sequence: CDR1 SGHRS, CDR2 YFSETQ. The trim removed 5 bases at V and 4 bases at J, leaving 7 bases unmatched. The CDR3 coding sequence is TGCGCCAGCAGGTCCACTAGCGGTGTAGAGACCCAGTACTTC. The encoded protein is CASRSTSGVETQYF.